Described below is a single TCR beta chain sequence and its context. Antigen: not known. Mismatch with germline at one junction end may stem from a read error. This sample was taken from a study of T-cell reconstitution after alpha-beta-depleted transplantation in children. Using unique molecular identifiers, the investigators prepared the TCRbeta library. TCRdb reprocessed the PCR reads via MiXCR and lists one record per CDR3 protein. The profile shows some 350,000 distinct CDR3 sequences, 15% to 20% of them singletons. Study findings and constraints: Expanded graft clones numbering several hundred reportedly gave rise to alpha-beta T cells about two months after transplant. The study traced high day-60 TCRbeta diversity in some patients to surviving recipient T cells and thymic progenitors.

This CDR3 contains 17 residues. Per germline, CDR1 SSHAT and CDR2 FNYEAQ (reference sequence). Here the sequenced sample was PBMCs, mostly from graft donor cells, taken 360 days after TCRalphabeta/CD19-depleted stem cell transplant. The rearrangement uses TRBV7-7 and TRBJ2-5, with D perhaps TRBD1 (6 bases). This receptor was identified in a male patient between 2 and 10 years old who had a stem cell transplant for acute lymphoblastic leukemia, so the T cells may come from the graft donor. CDR3 bases: TGTGCTAGCAGCTTAGAGCCGAGCCAACAGGGTAGCGAGACCCAGTACTTC. It specifies CASSLEPSQQGSETQYF. Complete variable domain (other parts from reference TRBV7-7 and TRBJ2-5): GAGVSQSPRYKVTKRGQDVTLRCDPISSHATLYWYQQALGQGPEFLTYFNYEAQPDKSGLPSDRFSAERPEGSISTLTIQRTEQRDSAMYRCASSLEPSQQGSETQYFGPGTRLLVL.